The 21 T cell receptor beta chains listed next were all sequenced from one sample in a study of Ad26.COV2.S vaccination and SARS-CoV-2 variants. Treatment described: around 19 received Ad26.COV2.S at low or high dose, single or two shots; about 5 received placebo; per-sample allocation not given. The investigators took samples on day 63 after the first vaccine or placebo injection. TCRdb's copy holds only in-frame clones and misses some; the assay was immunoSEQ multiplex PCR. This table holds about 350,000 clones, about nine tenths found once. This sample comprised peripheral blood, obtained in a trial of Ad26.COV2.S vaccine versus placebo. These receptors were taken from a person between 18 and 59 years old who received the Ad26.COV2.S COVID-19 vaccine or a placebo.

V usage is TRBV5-5 and J usage is TRBJ1-5; tentatively, D is TRBD1 (6 bases). CDR1 SGHKS and CDR2 YYEKEE come from the germline V gene (reference sequence). V was shortened by 0 bases and J by 2 bases, with 9 bases between the two germline ends. The CDR3 contains 15 residues. CDR3 in DNA: TGTGCCAGCAGCTTGGAAGGGGGAGGCAATCAGCCCCAGCATTTT. Its protein product is CASSLEGGGNQPQHF.

The CDR3: CAISTGGRDGYTF. For the CDR3, the DNA is TGTGCCATCAGTACAGGGGGGAGAGATGGCTACACCTTC. The chain has TRBV10-3 and TRBJ1-2, with 8 bases identical to TRBD1. CDR1 is ENHRY and CDR2 is SYGVKD in the germline V gene. Losses at the gene ends were 5 bases for V and 6 bases for J; bases not matched to a gene: 5. The CDR3 has 13 amino acids.

The V call is TRBV27, the J call TRBJ2-6, with D tentatively TRBD1 (5 bases). The CDR3 covers 18 residues. Germline CDR1 reads MNHEY; CDR2 reads SMNVEV (reference sequence). Trimming took 2 bases from V and 0 from J, leaving 14 bases between them. The chain's CDR3 is CASSLEFGANSGANVLTF. CDR3 nucleotide sequence: TGTGCCAGCAGTTTAGAGTTTGGGGCCAACTCTGGGGCCAACGTCCTGACTTTC.

V and J are TRBV14 and TRBJ2-2, with 10 bases fitting TRBD1. Germline-derived CDR1 and CDR2 are SGHDN and FVKESK. Unmatched junction bases numbered 10, after V lost 3 bases and J lost 0 bases. The CDR3 is 19 amino acids. CDR3 bases: TGTGCCAGCAGCCATTTCCTGGGACAGGGGCCTTCGAACACCGGGGAGCTGTTTTTT. It encodes CASSHFLGQGPSNTGELFF.

The chain has TRBV19 and TRBJ1-5; D is uncertain. The germline V and J ends were trimmed by 1 base and 4 bases, with 11 bases remaining between them. The CDR3 has 15 amino acids. Looked up from germline, CDR1 is LNHDA and CDR2 is SQIVND (reference sequence). CDR3 protein: CASSIGSGFNQPQHF. CDR3 DNA: TGTGCCAGTAGTATAGGGTCGGGGTTTAATCAGCCCCAGCATTTT.

This clone was found once. This rearrangement joins TRBV5-1 to TRBJ2-3; the match to TRBD1 covers 7 bases. Germline lookup yields CDR1 SGHRS and CDR2 YFSETQ. The CDR3 covers 15 residues. The V and J ends lost 2 bases and 2 bases, in that order; junction bases with no gene match: 5. CDR3 amino acids: CASSFAGGPTDTQYF. In DNA, the CDR3 is TGCGCCAGCAGCTTCGCAGGGGGTCCCACAGATACGCAGTATTTT.

J is TRBJ1-2 and V is TRBV6-5, with unresolved D. Trimming took off 4 bases at V and 6 bases at J, with 12 bases between the two ends. CDR3 length equals 13 residues. Germline V gene sequence: CDR1 MNHEY, CDR2 SVGAGI. The CDR3 DNA is TGTGCCAGCAGTTCCGTCGGGATGGATGGCTACACCTTC. Its protein product is CASSSVGMDGYTF.

This chain connects TRBV9 to TRBJ1-2, with D tentatively TRBD1 (6 bases). The ends were cut back, 6 bases at V and 0 bases at J, with 15 bases in the middle. CDR3 size: 15 residues. Germline values: CDR1 SGDLS, CDR2 YYNGEE. The CDR3: CASTGTKGANYGYTF. The CDR3 region has the DNA TGTGCCAGCACCGGGACAAAGGGAGCTAACTATGGCTACACCTTC.

V is TRBV5-1 and J is TRBJ2-7; D is possibly TRBD2 (6 bases). Germline V gene lookup returns CDR1 SGHRS and CDR2 YFSETQ. The CDR3 is 16 amino acids. Trimming removed 4 bases from V and 3 bases from J, with 20 bases in between. The CDR3 is CASSPLGLYNNYEQYF. As DNA, the CDR3 is TGCGCCAGCAGCCCGTTGGGACTCTACAATAACTACGAGCAGTACTTC.

This chain links TRBV14 with TRBJ1-6; 7 bases align to TRBD1. The trim removed 0 bases at V and 4 bases at J, leaving 3 bases unmatched. The CDR3 is 16 amino acids. CDR1 and CDR2 from the germline V gene are SGHDN and FVKESK. CDR3 region: CASSQEGQLYNSPLHF. The CDR3 bases are TGTGCCAGCAGCCAAGAGGGACAGCTGTATAATTCACCCCTCCACTTT.

The chain combines TRBV5-1 with TRBJ1-1, with 7 bases lining up with TRBD1. The V segment lost 4 bases and the J segment 4 bases; nucleotides outside the gene matches: 4. The CDR3 length is 13 residues. Germline V CDR1 and CDR2: SGHRS, YFSETQ. The CDR3 DNA reads as TGCGCCAGCAGCCGTTCAGGGGGCACTGAAGCTTTCTTT. Translating it yields CASSRSGGTEAFF.

The chain couples TRBV7-3 to TRBJ1-6; D is possibly TRBD1 (5 bases). The CDR3 has 15 amino acids. Germline V gives CDR1 SGHTA, CDR2 FQGTGA. V was clipped by 0 bases and J by 7 bases, with 10 bases between them. The CDR3 bases are TGTGCCAGCAGCTTAACCCGAAGACAGAATTCACCCCTCCACTTT. This gives the protein CASSLTRRQNSPLHF.

The chain links TRBV7-2 to TRBJ2-7; TRBD1 matches at 8 bases. The CDR3 extends over 17 amino acids. Trimming at V came to 5 bases and at J to 1 base, leaving 13 bases not matched to a gene. Germline values: CDR1 SGHTA, CDR2 FQGNSA. The CDR3 DNA reads as TGTGCCAGCAGCCCCCTGCTGACCGGGACAGGATCCTACGAGCAGTACTTC. This translates into CASSPLLTGTGSYEQYF.

This chain uses TRBV30 with TRBJ2-5; 7 bases map to TRBD1. The CDR3 covers 14 residues. The V and J ends lost 2 bases and 0 bases, in that order; junction bases with no gene match: 3. CDR1 is GTSNPN and CDR2 is SVGIG in the germline V gene (reference sequence). CDR3 loop: CAWSTGQYQETQYF. The CDR3 bases are TGTGCCTGGAGTACGGGACAGTACCAAGAGACCCAGTACTTC.

The chain employs TRBV21-1 and TRBJ1-2. TRBV21-1 is annotated as a pseudogene. The CDR3 contains 14 residues. This CDR3 is CASSKGVSCYGYTF. The CDR3 DNA follows: TGTGCCAGCAGCAAAGGAGTTTCATGCTATGGCTACACCTTC.

This clone was detected only a few times. The V and J genes are TRBV9 and TRBJ2-1, with TRBD1 identical over 9 bases. Per germline, CDR1 SGDLS and CDR2 YYNGEE. The CDR3 covers 16 residues. V shed 0 bases and J 7 bases; nucleotides not matched to a gene: 8. CDR3 sequence: CASSVDYPTGGNEQFF. In DNA, the CDR3 is TGTGCCAGCAGCGTAGATTATCCGACAGGGGGAAATGAGCAGTTCTTC.

The chain employs TRBV12-3 or TRBV12-4 and TRBJ2-7, with D perhaps given as TRBD1 or TRBD2 (5 bases each). Trimming cost V 6 bases and J 2 bases, with 5 bases left between them. The CDR3 covers 11 residues. As DNA, the CDR3 is TGTGCCAGCAGGGGGGCCTACGAGCAGTACTTC. Encoded protein: CASRGAYEQYF.

The chain combines TRBV7-9 with TRBJ2-2, with D hard to call. The length of the CDR3 is 16 residues. Trimming left V 7 bases short and J 1 base short, with 16 bases between. Germline CDR1 reads SEHNR; CDR2 reads FQNEAQ (reference sequence). The CDR3: CASTKDLNLNTGELFF. The CDR3 coding sequence is TGTGCCAGCACAAAAGACCTCAACCTGAACACCGGGGAGCTGTTTTTT.

In nucleotides, the CDR3 is TGCAGCGTCAGGGAACCCCGTGGGCGAACCGGGGAGCTGTTTTTT. Translating gives CSVREPRGRTGELFF. V and J are TRBV29-1 and TRBJ2-2; maybe TRBD1 (5 bases). Germline loops: CDR1 SQVTM, CDR2 ANQGSEA. This CDR3 comprises 15 residues. The ends were cut back, 6 bases at V and 5 bases at J, with 19 bases in the middle.

This clone was seen once. A much larger clonotype is one base distant, so this may be a read error. The rearrangement links TRBV6-5 to TRBJ1-1; 8 nucleotides line up with TRBD1. CDR1 is MNHEY and CDR2 is SVGAGI in the germline V gene. V lost 6 bases, J lost 6 bases, and 3 bases stayed unmatched. The CDR3 is 12 residues long. For the CDR3, the DNA is TGTGCCAGCAGCCGGACAGGGTCTGAAGCTTTCTTT. Protein: CASSRTGSEAFF.

This rearrangement joins TRBV4-3 to TRBJ1-4, with D maybe TRBD1 (6 bases). Germline CDR1 reads LGHNA; CDR2 reads YSLEER. The ends were cut back, 0 bases at V and 5 bases at J, with 10 bases in the middle. The CDR3 extends over 15 amino acids. Here the CDR3 reads CASSQEGRGNEKLFF. CDR3 nucleotide sequence: TGCGCCAGCAGCCAAGAGGGCAGGGGCAATGAAAAACTGTTTTTT.